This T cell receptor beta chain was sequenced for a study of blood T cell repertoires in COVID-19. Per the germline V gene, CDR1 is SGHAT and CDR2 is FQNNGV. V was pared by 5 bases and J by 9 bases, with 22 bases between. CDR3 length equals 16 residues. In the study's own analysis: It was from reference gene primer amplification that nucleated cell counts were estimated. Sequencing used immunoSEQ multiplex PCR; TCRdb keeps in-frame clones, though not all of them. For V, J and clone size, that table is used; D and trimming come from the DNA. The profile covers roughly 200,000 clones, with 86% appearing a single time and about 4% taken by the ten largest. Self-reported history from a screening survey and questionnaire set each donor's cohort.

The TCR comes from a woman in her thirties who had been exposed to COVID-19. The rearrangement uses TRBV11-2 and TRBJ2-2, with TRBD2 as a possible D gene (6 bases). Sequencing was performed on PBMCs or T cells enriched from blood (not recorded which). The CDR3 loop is CASSLHDRRGGRELFF. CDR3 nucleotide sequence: TGTGCCAGCAGCCTTCATGACCGGAGGGGAGGCCGGGAGCTGTTTTTT.